This T cell receptor (beta chain) originates from a study of blood T cell repertoires in COVID-19. Study as a whole: T cells, B-cell-depleted T cells, or PBMCs provided the cDNA or gDNA that served as material.

The CDR3 extends over 16 amino acids. CDR1 is SGHNT, CDR2 YENEEA, per germline. V lost 1 base and J lost 5; bases outside the gene matches: 4. TCRdb keeps only in-frame clones here, not all; method: immunoSEQ multiplex PCR. The sample gives 30,000 or so clones, around nine tenths of which show up once; about an eighth is in the top ten. The TCR comes from a man between 60 and 75 years old with active COVID-19. V is TRBV11-3 and J is TRBJ2-1; 11 bases fit TRBD2. Sequencing input: peripheral blood. DNA for the CDR3: TGTGCCAGCAGCTTAGTCCTAGCGGGGGGTCACAATGAGCAGTTCTTC. It translates to CASSLVLAGGHNEQFF.